This T cell receptor (beta chain) is from a study of regulatory T cells in long-lasting Graves disease. Indicated time point: newly diagnosed GD, antithyroid drugs for less than 3 months. The TCR library was made from RNA extracted from PBMCs. Graves' disease diagnosis relied on American Thyroid Association guidelines. Relying on iRepertoire HTBI primers and Arm-PCR of CDR3 regions, the team built TCR beta libraries. TCRdb reanalysed the multiplex PCR reads using MiXCR and keeps one entry per CDR3 protein. This table holds hundreds of thousands of distinct CDR3 sequences, around an eighth found once. The sample holds many counts of this clonotype. The CDR3 is 15 residues long. V gave up 1 base and J gave up 8 bases; unmatched junction bases: 6. Germline loops: CDR1 MGHRA, CDR2 YSYEKL. This sample also appeared in a second study, on T cells in Graves' hyperthyroidism and ophthalmopathy.

This chain connects TRBV4-1 to TRBJ2-1; TRBD2 agrees at 9 bases. Here the sequenced sample was peripheral blood mononuclear cells (PBMCs), taken at new diagnosis, from a patient treated with antithyroid drugs. This sequence originates from a man aged 25-45 years with Graves disease. CDR3 nucleotide sequence: TGCGCCAGCAGCCAAGCTGGGCGGGAGGGGGATGAGCAGTTCTTC. This codes for CASSQAGREGDEQFF.